Listed below are T cell receptor beta chains from one sample, sequenced in a study of T cells in Graves' hyperthyroidism and ophthalmopathy. TCRdb re-derived calls from the multiplex PCR reads in MiXCR, one entry per CDR3 protein. The top ten clones hold around 34% of a sample with 250,000 to 350,000 distinct CDR3 sequences, approximately 17% of them seen once. Sequenced: blood. Source of these receptors: a man aged 25 to 40 with Graves' hyperthyroidism. CDR3s include the opening cysteine and the closing phenylalanine or tryptophan. D genes are given only for firm matches. Clone size is stated in some rows and not others, as once, few, many or a class when expanded.

clone size	CDR3 length	V gene	J gene	D gene	CDR3 protein	CDR3 DNA
many	12	TRBV12-5	TRBJ1-2	-	CASGSPGDGYTF	TGTGCTAGTGGTTCTCCAGGGGACGGCTACACCTTC
-	12	TRBV20-1	TRBJ2-1	TRBD2	CSANDAGAEQFF	TGCAGTGCGAACGACGCGGGAGCTGAGCAGTTCTTC
many	17	TRBV2	TRBJ2-1	TRBD2	CASRVPPGTSGHNEQFF	TGTGCCAGCAGAGTTCCTCCCGGGACTAGCGGCCACAATGAGCAGTTCTTC
few	16	TRBV7-3	TRBJ2-1	-	CASSLIPSGTYNEQFF	TGTGCCAGCAGCTTAATCCCCAGCGGCACCTACAATGAGCAGTTCTTC
many	17	TRBV11-2	TRBJ2-1	-	CASSPKTGGGDRNEQFF	TGTGCCAGCAGCCCAAAAACAGGAGGGGGGGATCGCAATGAGCAGTTCTTC
few	17	TRBV6-1	TRBJ2-1	TRBD1	CASSGGRGDRGYNEQFF	TGTGCCAGCAGTGGAGGGAGGGGAGACAGGGGGTACAATGAGCAGTTCTTC
-	16	TRBV6-1	TRBJ2-3	-	CASDSARVGAPVPEYF	TGTGCCAGCGACTCAGCAAGGGTGGGGGCCCCGGTCCCCGAGTATTTT
-	15	TRBV9	TRBJ1-2	-	CASSVAEADYYGYTF	TGTGCCAGCAGCGTAGCTGAGGCGGACTACTATGGCTACACCTTC
once	15	TRBV9	TRBJ2-5	-	CASSSDLGGQETQYF	TGTGCCAGCAGCAGCGACCTAGGGGGCCAAGAGACCCAGTACTTC
-	22	TRBV29-1	TRBJ2-3	TRBD2	CSVEAVAIIQTKPGGVTDTQYF	TGCAGCGTTGAAGCAGTGGCGATAATACAGACCAAACCGGGAGGGGTCACAGATACGCAGTATTTT
few	16	TRBV24-1	TRBJ2-3	TRBD1	CATSDFVAGGKDTQYF	TGTGCCACCAGTGATTTCGTGGCAGGGGGAAAAGATACGCAGTATTTT
many	15	TRBV2	TRBJ1-5	TRBD1	CASKVGQGNDQPQHF	TGTGCCAGCAAAGTGGGACAGGGGAATGATCAGCCCCAGCATTTT
-	14	TRBV28	TRBJ2-2	TRBD2	CATVAGWDTGELFF	TGTGCCACTGTAGCGGGATGGGACACCGGGGAGCTGTTTTTT
many	16	TRBV29-1	TRBJ1-1	-	CSARPGTYSRRTEAFF	TGCAGCGCTAGACCCGGGACGTATTCAAGGAGAACTGAAGCTTTCTTT
-	15	TRBV7-9	TRBJ1-4	-	CASSQRITTNEKLFF	TGTGCCAGCAGCCAAAGGATTACAACTAATGAAAAACTGTTTTTT
few	16	TRBV2	TRBJ2-1	TRBD2	CASSISGTSGYNEQFF	TGTGCCAGCAGCATCTCCGGGACTAGCGGCTACAATGAGCAGTTCTTC
few	14	TRBV6-1	TRBJ2-7	-	CASSAPLGPGEQYF	TGTGCCAGCAGTGCTCCCCTGGGACCAGGCGAGCAGTACTTC
-	15	TRBV5-6	TRBJ1-1	-	CASSLMGRPNTEAFF	TGTGCCAGCAGCTTGATGGGACGCCCGAACACTGAAGCTTTCTTT
-	16	TRBV28	TRBJ1-5	-	CASRLPGVNSNQPQHF	TGTGCCAGCAGACTCCCCGGGGTTAATAGCAATCAGCCCCAGCATTTT
-	12	TRBV6-2/TRBV6-3	TRBJ1-3	-	CASVLAGNTIYF	TGTGCCAGCGTCCTTGCTGGAAACACCATATATTTT
few	15	TRBV11-3	TRBJ1-1	TRBD1	CASSSRTGENTEAFF	TGTGCCAGCAGCTCCCGGACAGGGGAGAACACTGAAGCTTTCTTT
few	13	TRBV6-1	TRBJ2-1	TRBD1	CASSTRDSGEQFF	TGTGCCAGCAGTACCCGGGACAGCGGTGAGCAGTTCTTC
many	14	TRBV2	TRBJ1-6	-	CASSEQGRDSPLHF	TGTGCCAGCAGTGAACAGGGCCGGGATTCACCCCTCCACTTT
many	15	TRBV28	TRBJ1-5	TRBD1	CAIRRGQGENQPQHF	TGTGCCATTCGAAGAGGACAGGGAGAAAATCAGCCCCAGCATTTT
few	15	TRBV5-1	TRBJ2-1	TRBD1	CASSSGQPSGNEQFF	TGCGCCAGCAGCTCGGGACAGCCCTCGGGAAATGAGCAGTTCTTC
many	13	TRBV5-1	TRBJ1-2	-	CASSLASGGGYTF	TGCGCCAGCAGCTTGGCGTCAGGTGGCGGCTACACCTTC
many	14	TRBV27	TRBJ2-2	-	CASSLREDTGELFF	TGTGCCAGCAGTTTACGGGAAGACACCGGGGAGCTGTTTTTT
many	14	TRBV3-1	TRBJ2-7	TRBD2	CASSRLAGAYEQYF	TGTGCCAGCAGCCGACTAGCGGGGGCCTACGAGCAGTACTTC
-	15	TRBV28	TRBJ2-7	-	CASSSGQLESYEQYF	TGTGCCAGCAGTTCCGGACAGCTTGAATCCTACGAGCAGTACTTC
many	15	TRBV5-1	TRBJ1-6	-	CASSLRGFHNSPLHF	TGCGCCAGCAGCTTGAGGGGGTTTCATAATTCACCCCTCCACTTT
many	16	TRBV7-2	TRBJ2-1	-	CASSLDSGSSYNEQFF	TGTGCCAGCAGCTTAGATAGCGGATCCTCCTACAATGAGCAGTTCTTC
-	14	TRBV20-1	TRBJ1-1	TRBD1	CSATPRTGNTEASF	TGCAGTGCTACCCCTAGGACAGGGAACACTGAAGCTTCCTTT
many	14	TRBV7-2	TRBJ2-7	-	CASSRGRGGYEQYF	TGTGCCAGCAGCCGAGGGAGAGGGGGCTACGAGCAGTACTTC
many	12	TRBV12-3/TRBV12-4	TRBJ1-5	-	CASSLHRQPQHF	TGTGCCAGCAGTTTACACAGGCAGCCCCAGCATTTT
-	14	TRBV19	TRBJ1-5	-	CASSWGAGGQPQHF	TGTGCCAGTAGTTGGGGGGCAGGAGGTCAGCCCCAGCATTTT
few	13	TRBV27	TRBJ2-7	-	CASSPNPPYEQYF	TGTGCCAGCAGCCCGAATCCACCCTACGAGCAGTACTTC
-	19	TRBV6-2/TRBV6-3	TRBJ1-5	TRBD1	CASSYLGQGEFYSNQPQHF	TGTGCCAGCAGTTACCTGGGACAGGGGGAATTTTATAGCAATCAGCCCCAGCATTTT
many	12	TRBV18	TRBJ1-1	-	CASSPANTEAFF	TGTGCCAGCTCACCAGCGAACACTGAAGCTTTCTTT
few	13	TRBV6-2/TRBV6-3	TRBJ2-5	TRBD2	CASSTTWGGNPYF	TGTGCCAGCAGTACCACCTGGGGAGGGAACCCGTACTTC
-	15	TRBV24-1	TRBJ2-1	TRBD2	CATSDPSGTGNEQFF	TGTGCCACCAGTGACCCTAGCGGCACGGGGAATGAGCAGTTCTTC
few	14	TRBV29-1	TRBJ1-1	TRBD1	CSAPTGGEDTEAFF	TGCAGCGCCCCGACAGGGGGCGAGGACACTGAAGCTTTCTTT
many	13	TRBV7-9	TRBJ2-7	-	CASSARSSYEQYF	TGTGCCAGCAGCGCCCGGAGTAGCTACGAGCAGTACTTC
few	14	TRBV5-1	TRBJ2-7	TRBD1	CASSPSTGGNEQYF	TGCGCCAGCAGCCCTTCGACAGGGGGGAACGAGCAGTACTTC
many	17	TRBV2	TRBJ2-2	TRBD2	CATREGSGRVSTGELFF	TGTGCCACCAGGGAGGGTAGCGGGAGAGTGAGCACCGGGGAGCTGTTTTTT
-	12	TRBV20-1	TRBJ1-5	-	CSAIRSNQPQHF	TGCAGTGCTATAAGAAGCAATCAGCCCCAGCATTTT
many	14	TRBV16	TRBJ1-5	-	CASSHGYSNQPQHF	TGTGCCAGCAGCCACGGCTATAGCAATCAGCCCCAGCATTTT
-	12	TRBV30	TRBJ2-3	-	CVWSPSPDTQCF	TGTGTCTGGAGTCCGTCCCCAGATACGCAGTGTTTT
-	19	TRBV28	TRBJ1-6	-	CASSFNRVVESSYNSPLHF	TGTGCCAGCAGTTTTAACAGGGTCGTCGAAAGCTCCTATAATTCACCCCTCCACTTT
many	17	TRBV7-6	TRBJ2-3	TRBD2	CASSLSGTSGPTDTQYF	TGTGCCAGCAGCTTATCTGGGACTAGCGGACCCACAGATACGCAGTATTTT
few	12	TRBV7-2	TRBJ1-5	-	CASSLTSQPQHF	TGTGCCAGCAGCTTAACTTCTCAGCCCCAGCATTTT
many	18	TRBV6-1	TRBJ2-2	TRBD1	CASSDYRDRIGSTGELFF	TGTGCCAGCAGTGACTACCGGGACAGGATCGGTAGCACCGGGGAGCTGTTTTTT
many	15	TRBV6-6	TRBJ1-2	-	CASSYRGGGYYGYTF	TGTGCCAGCAGTTACAGGGGGGGAGGATACTATGGCTACACCTTC
many	13	TRBV28	TRBJ2-3	-	CASRFTSTDTQYF	TGTGCCAGCAGATTTACTAGCACAGATACGCAGTATTTT
-	14	TRBV20-1	TRBJ1-5	-	CSAGRVGPSQPQHF	TGCAGTGCTGGCAGGGTAGGCCCCTCTCAGCCCCAGCATTTT
few	14	TRBV27	TRBJ2-1	-	CASRPWDSGNEQFF	TGTGCCAGCAGACCGTGGGACTCAGGGAATGAGCAGTTCTTC
-	15	TRBV18	TRBJ1-6	TRBD1	CASSQWRQGNSPLHF	TGTGCCAGCTCACAATGGAGACAGGGGAATTCACCCCTCCACTTT
many	15	TRBV28	TRBJ2-3	-	CASSLLGEGADTQYF	TGTGCCAGCAGTTTGTTAGGGGAGGGGGCAGATACGCAGTATTTT